The 6 T cell receptor beta chains reported below all come from one sample, sequenced in a study of blood T cell repertoires in COVID-19. This table comes from immunoSEQ multiplex PCR, and its TCRdb copy is limited to in-frame clones, with some not included. The sample consists of tens of thousands of clones, approximately 90% of them appearing once. Sequences were obtained from peripheral blood. These receptors were obtained from a woman aged 55-69 years with active COVID-19.

The gene calls are TRBV24-1 and TRBJ2-1; D is possibly TRBD1 (5 bases). The V end lost 7 bases, the J end lost 7 bases, and 7 bases lay between the germline ends. Germline V gene lookup returns CDR1 KGHDR and CDR2 SFDVKD. The CDR3 has 11 amino acids. The CDR3 spells CATRAGNEQFF. Here the CDR3 DNA reads TGTGCCACCAGAGCAGGGAATGAGCAGTTCTTC.

The gene calls are TRBV29-1 and TRBJ2-3, with a tentative D call TRBD2 (5 bases). The CDR3 runs to 12 residues. Trimming removed 6 bases at V and 2 bases at J, with 9 bases between. Germline V gene lookup returns CDR1 SQVTM and CDR2 ANQGSEA. The CDR3 nucleotides read TGCAGCGTCATACGGGACACAGATACGCAGTATTTT. It is translated as CSVIRDTDTQYF.

This clone was observed once. This sequence joins TRBV5-1 and TRBJ1-2, with D uncertain. V was cut by 0 bases and J by 8 bases, with 17 bases left in between. The CDR3 is 15 amino acids. CDR1 is SGHRS and CDR2 is YFSETQ in the germline V gene. The CDR3 coding sequence is TGCGCCAGCAGCTTGGCGGCGGGCCAGACAAGGGGCTACACCTTC. It specifies CASSLAAGQTRGYTF.

Here the CDR3 DNA reads TGTGCCAACCTGATCTTCATGGGCCGGGGGGGCGCAGGTCAGCCCCAGCATTTT. The encoded protein is CANLIFMGRGGAGQPQHF. The chain joins TRBV21-1 to TRBJ1-5. TRBV21-1 is annotated as a pseudogene. The CDR3 has 18 amino acids.

This clone was detected only a few times. The rearrangement uses TRBV6-5 and TRBJ1-5; no definite D call. This CDR3 is 15 amino acids long. V lost 0 bases and J 0 bases, leaving 6 bases between the germline ends. CDR1 MNHEY and CDR2 SVGAGI come from the germline V gene. The CDR3 here is CASSYSGSSNQPQHF. The CDR3 bases are TGTGCCAGCAGTTACTCGGGCTCTAGCAATCAGCCCCAGCATTTT.

The rearrangement joins TRBV9 to TRBJ1-3; D gene ambiguous. Per the germline V gene, CDR1 is SGDLS and CDR2 is YYNGEE. V lost 4 bases to trimming and J lost 4 bases, with 15 bases between them. The CDR3 is 15 amino acids. Written as DNA, the CDR3 is TGTGCCAGCAGCTTTATGACAAGGCCCGGAAACACCATATATTTT. Translated: CASSFMTRPGNTIYF.